This T cell receptor (beta chain) is drawn from a study of beta chain features in type 1 diabetes. The germline V gene encodes CDR1 SEHNR and CDR2 FQNEAQ (reference sequence). V shed 4 bases and J shed 4 bases, with 11 bases lying between them. The CDR3 length is 13 residues. The whole isolated RNA underwent reverse transcription, so sequencing captured expressed TCRB transcripts. The table came from immunoSEQ multiplex PCR; TCRdb's copy has only in-frame clones and leaves some out. This sample yields over 700,000 clones, of which about 17% are seen a single time; 0.02% to 0.025% belongs to the top ten. Notes on the study in general: Relative to healthy donors, patients appeared to have naive, central memory and Treg TCRB repertoires that were more similar.

As concerns this clone: Its target is unknown.

The chain employs TRBV7-9 and TRBJ2-7; tentatively, D is TRBD1 or TRBD2 (5 bases each). The origin of this receptor is a woman younger than 30 in good health. The sample taken for sequencing was naive CD4+ T cells from blood. DNA of the CDR3: TGTGCCAGCAGCTCCTCCGGGACGTACGAGCAGTACTTC. It encodes CASSSSGTYEQYF.